This T cell receptor (beta chain) came from a study of beta chain features in type 1 diabetes. Across the whole study: Cell yields, gender and age were similar in healthy donors and patients.

In the case of this clone: Its antigen remains unknown.

Trimming removed 4 bases from V and 8 bases from J, with 14 bases in between. The V gene's germline CDR1 is SNHLY and CDR2 FYNNEI. This CDR3 contains 13 residues. Regarding the study as a whole: Diminished insertions and augmented deletions at VDJ junctions characterized type 1 diabetes patients. Among all four CD4+ subsets, Type 1 diabetes patients had TCRB CDR3s that were moderately but significantly shorter.

The isolated RNA, all of it, was reverse transcribed, so expressed TCRB transcripts were what got sequenced. Naive, central memory and regulatory T cell samples produced a mean of approximately 3.6 million reads. TCRdb's table, derived via immunoSEQ multiplex PCR, lists solely in-frame clones and lacks some. Of around 360,000 clones detected, roughly 12% appear once; the ten largest clones hold roughly 0.0097%. This sequence was found in a woman younger than 30 with type 1 diabetes. Material for sequencing was naive CD4+ T cells from blood. The gene calls are TRBV2 and TRBJ1-2; no clear D. The CDR3 sequence: CASSGEGVGGYTF. In DNA form, the CDR3 reads TGTGCCAGCAGTGGAGAGGGTGTTGGCGGCTACACCTTC. Together with reference TRBV2 and TRBJ1-2, the CDR3 gives the full variable domain: EPEVTQTPSHQVTQMGQEVILRCVPISNHLYFYWYRQILGQKVEFLVSFYNNEISEKSEIFDDQFSVERPDGSNFTLKIRSTKLEDSAMYFCASSGEGVGGYTFGSGTRLTVV.